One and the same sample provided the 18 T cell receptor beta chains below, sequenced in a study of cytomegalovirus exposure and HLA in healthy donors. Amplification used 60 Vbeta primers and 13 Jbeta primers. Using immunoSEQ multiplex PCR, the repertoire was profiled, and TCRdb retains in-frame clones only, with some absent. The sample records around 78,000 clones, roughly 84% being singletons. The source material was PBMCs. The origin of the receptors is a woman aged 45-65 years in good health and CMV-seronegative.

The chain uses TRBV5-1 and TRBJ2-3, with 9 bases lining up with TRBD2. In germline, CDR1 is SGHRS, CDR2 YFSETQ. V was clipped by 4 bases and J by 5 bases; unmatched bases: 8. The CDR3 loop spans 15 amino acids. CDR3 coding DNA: TGCGCCAGCAGCCTTCAGCGGGAGGCAGTAGATACGCAGTATTTT. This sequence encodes CASSLQREAVDTQYF. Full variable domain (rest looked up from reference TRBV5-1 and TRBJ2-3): KAGVTQTPRYLIKTRGQQVTLSCSPISGHRSVSWYQQTPGQGLQFLFEYFSETQRNKGNFPGRFSGRQFSNSRSEMNVSTLELGDSALYLCASSLQREAVDTQYFGPGTRLTVL.

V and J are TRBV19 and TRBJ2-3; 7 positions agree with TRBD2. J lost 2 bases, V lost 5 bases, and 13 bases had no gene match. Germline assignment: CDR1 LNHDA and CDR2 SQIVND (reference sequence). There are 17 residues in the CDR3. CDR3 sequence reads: CASSSQRGGILTDTQYF. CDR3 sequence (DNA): TGTGCCAGTAGTTCTCAACGGGGAGGGATACTCACAGATACGCAGTATTTT.

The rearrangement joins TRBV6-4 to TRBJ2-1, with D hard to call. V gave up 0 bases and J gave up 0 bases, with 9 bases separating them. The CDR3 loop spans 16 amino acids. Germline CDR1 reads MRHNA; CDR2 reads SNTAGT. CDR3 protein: CASSDSPRSSYNEQFF. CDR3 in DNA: TGTGCCAGCAGTGACTCCCCCCGCAGCTCCTACAATGAGCAGTTCTTC.

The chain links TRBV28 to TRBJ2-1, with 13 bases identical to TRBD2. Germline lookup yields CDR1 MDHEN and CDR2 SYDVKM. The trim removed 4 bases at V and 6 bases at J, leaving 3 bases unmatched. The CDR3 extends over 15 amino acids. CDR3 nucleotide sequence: TGTGCCAGCAGTTCACTAGCGGGAGGGACCAATGAGCAGTTCTTC. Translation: CASSSLAGGTNEQFF.

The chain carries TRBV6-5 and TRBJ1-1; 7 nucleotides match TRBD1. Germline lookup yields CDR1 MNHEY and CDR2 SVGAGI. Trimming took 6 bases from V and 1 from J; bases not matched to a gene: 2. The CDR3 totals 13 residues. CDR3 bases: TGTGCCAGCAGACGACAGGGGAACACTGAAGCTTTCTTT. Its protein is CASRRQGNTEAFF.

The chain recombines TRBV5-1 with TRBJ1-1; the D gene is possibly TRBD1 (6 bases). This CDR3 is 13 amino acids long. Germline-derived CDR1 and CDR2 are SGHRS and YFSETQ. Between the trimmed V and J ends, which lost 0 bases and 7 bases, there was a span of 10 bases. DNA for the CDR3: TGCGCCAGCAGCTTGGCTCGGGACAATGAAGCTTTCTTT. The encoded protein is CASSLARDNEAFF. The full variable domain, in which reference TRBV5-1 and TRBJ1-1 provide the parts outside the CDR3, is KAGVTQTPRYLIKTRGQQVTLSCSPISGHRSVSWYQQTPGQGLQFLFEYFSETQRNKGNFPGRFSGRQFSNSRSEMNVSTLELGDSALYLCASSLARDNEAFFGQGTRLTVV.

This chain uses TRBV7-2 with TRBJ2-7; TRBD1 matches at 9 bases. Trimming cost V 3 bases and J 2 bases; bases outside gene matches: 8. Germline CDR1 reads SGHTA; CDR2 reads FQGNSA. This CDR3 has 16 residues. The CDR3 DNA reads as TGTGCCAGCAGCTTCCACAGGGGGCGCGCGACCTACGAGCAGTACTTC. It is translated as CASSFHRGRATYEQYF.

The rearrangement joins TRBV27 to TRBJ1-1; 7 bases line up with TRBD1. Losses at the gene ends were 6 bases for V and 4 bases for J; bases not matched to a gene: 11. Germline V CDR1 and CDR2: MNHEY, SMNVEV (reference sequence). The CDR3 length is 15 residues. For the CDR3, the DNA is TGTGCCAGCAGCTCCCCGACAGGGCTGAGCACTGAAGCTTTCTTT. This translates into CASSSPTGLSTEAFF.

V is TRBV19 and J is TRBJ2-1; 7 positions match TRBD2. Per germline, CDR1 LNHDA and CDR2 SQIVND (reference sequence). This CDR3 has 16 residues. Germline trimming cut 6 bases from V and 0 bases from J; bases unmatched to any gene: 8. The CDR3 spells CASSVRAGSSYNEQFF. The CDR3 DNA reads TGTGCCAGTAGCGTTAGAGCGGGAAGCTCCTACAATGAGCAGTTCTTC.

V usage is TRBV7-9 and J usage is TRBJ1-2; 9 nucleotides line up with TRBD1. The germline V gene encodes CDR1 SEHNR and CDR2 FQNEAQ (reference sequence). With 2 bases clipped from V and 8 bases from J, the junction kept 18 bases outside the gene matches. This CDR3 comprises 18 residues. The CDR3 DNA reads TGTGCCAGCAGCTTATCCGCCCAGACGGGACAGGGTCTCACCGGCTACACCTTC. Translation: CASSLSAQTGQGLTGYTF.

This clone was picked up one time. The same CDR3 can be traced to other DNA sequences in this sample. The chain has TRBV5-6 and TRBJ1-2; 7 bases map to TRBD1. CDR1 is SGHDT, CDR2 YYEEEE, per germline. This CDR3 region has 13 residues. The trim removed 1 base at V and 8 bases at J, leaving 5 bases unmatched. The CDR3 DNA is TGTGCCAGCAGCTTGAGACAGGGAGACGGCTACACCTTC. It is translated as CASSLRQGDGYTF.

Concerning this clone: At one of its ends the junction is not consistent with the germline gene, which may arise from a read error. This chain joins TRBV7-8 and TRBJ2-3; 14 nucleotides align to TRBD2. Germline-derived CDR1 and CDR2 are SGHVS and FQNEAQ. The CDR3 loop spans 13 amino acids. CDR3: CASSTGLAGDVSF. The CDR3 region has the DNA TGTGCCAGCAGCACGGGACTAGCGGGAGATGTGTCTTTT.

This CDR3 is CASSYASGSWPGNEQFF. CDR3 DNA: TGTGCCAGCAGCTATGCTAGCGGGAGCTGGCCAGGGAATGAGCAGTTCTTC. This chain joins TRBV4-2 and TRBJ2-1; 10 nucleotides line up with TRBD2. Germline CDR1 reads LGHNA; CDR2 reads YNFKEQ. J gave up 7 bases and V 5 bases, and 14 bases lay outside the gene matches. CDR3 size: 17 residues.

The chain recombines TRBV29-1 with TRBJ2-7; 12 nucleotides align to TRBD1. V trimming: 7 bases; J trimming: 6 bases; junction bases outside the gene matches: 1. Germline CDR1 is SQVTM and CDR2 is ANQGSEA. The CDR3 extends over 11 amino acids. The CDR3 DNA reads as TGCAGCGCGGGACAGGGGGCCGAGCAGTACTTC. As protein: CSAGQGAEQYF.

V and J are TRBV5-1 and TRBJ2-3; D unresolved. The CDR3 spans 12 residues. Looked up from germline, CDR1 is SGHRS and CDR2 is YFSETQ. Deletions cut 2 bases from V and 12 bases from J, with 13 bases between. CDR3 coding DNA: TGCGCCAGCAGCTTTGACAAATCTGCTCAGTATTTT. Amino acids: CASSFDKSAQYF.

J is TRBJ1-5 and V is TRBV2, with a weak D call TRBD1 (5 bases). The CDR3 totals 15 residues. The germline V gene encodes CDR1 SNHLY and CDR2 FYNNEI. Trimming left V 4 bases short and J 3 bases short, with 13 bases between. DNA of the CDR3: TGTGCCAGCAGTGGGACATCGGCTCCCAATCAGCCCCAGCATTTT. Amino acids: CASSGTSAPNQPQHF.

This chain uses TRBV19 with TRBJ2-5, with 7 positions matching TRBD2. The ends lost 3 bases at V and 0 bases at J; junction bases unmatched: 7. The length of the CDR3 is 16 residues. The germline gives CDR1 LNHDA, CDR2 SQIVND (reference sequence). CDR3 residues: CASSIDLAAYQETQYF. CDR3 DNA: TGTGCCAGTAGTATTGACCTAGCGGCTTACCAAGAGACCCAGTACTTC.

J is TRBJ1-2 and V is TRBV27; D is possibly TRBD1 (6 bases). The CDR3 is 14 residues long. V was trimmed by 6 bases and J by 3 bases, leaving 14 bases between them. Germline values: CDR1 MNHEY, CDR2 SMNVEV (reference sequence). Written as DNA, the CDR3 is TGTGCCAGCAGCCTGACAGGCCTCGACTATGGCTACACCTTC. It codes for CASSLTGLDYGYTF.